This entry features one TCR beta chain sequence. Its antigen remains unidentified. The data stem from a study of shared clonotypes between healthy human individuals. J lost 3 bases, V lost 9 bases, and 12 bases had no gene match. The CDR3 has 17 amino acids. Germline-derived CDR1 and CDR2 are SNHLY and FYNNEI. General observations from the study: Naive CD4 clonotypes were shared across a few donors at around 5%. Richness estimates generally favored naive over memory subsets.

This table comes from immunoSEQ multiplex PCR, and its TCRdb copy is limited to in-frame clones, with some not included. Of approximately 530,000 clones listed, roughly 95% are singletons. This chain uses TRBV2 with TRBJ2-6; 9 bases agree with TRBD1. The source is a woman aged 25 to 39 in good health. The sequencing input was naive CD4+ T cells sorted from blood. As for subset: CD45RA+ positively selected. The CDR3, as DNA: TGTGCCAGAAGACGTACAGGGGGCGTTTATGGGGCCAACGTCCTGACTTTC. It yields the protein CARRRTGGVYGANVLTF.